This is a list of T cell receptor beta chains from one sample in a study of early T cells in non-severe SARS-CoV-2 infection. Each CDR3 protein is one row after TCRdb ran MiXCR on the 5' RACE reads. The data show 20,000 to 25,000 distinct CDR3 sequences, 3% to 4% seen once. The sample was whole blood. These receptors were taken from an adult who was a healthcare worker with PCR-confirmed SARS-CoV-2 infection or an uninfected control (not recorded which). Each CDR3 is given with its conserved first and last residue. Each record gives: D gene, clone size, V gene, J gene, CDR3 DNA, CDR3 protein. The D gene is left open where the match is weak. Clone size is shown for a subset of rows, as once, few, many or a class of expanded clone.

-	many	TRBV10-1	TRBJ1-1	TGCGCCAGCAGTGATTCCTTTGAAGCTTTCTTT	CASSDSFEAFF
-	-	TRBV6-1	TRBJ1-1	TGTGCCAGCACCATACGGGGGGGAGGTACTGAAGCTTTCTTT	CASTIRGGGTEAFF
TRBD2	many	TRBV24-1	TRBJ2-5	TGTGCCACCAGTGATTTGGCAGGGACTAATCAAGAGACCCAGTACTTC	CATSDLAGTNQETQYF
-	many	TRBV7-9	TRBJ2-1	TGTGCCAGCAGCTCCCTTAATGAGCAGTTCTTC	CASSSLNEQFF
TRBD2	-	TRBV27	TRBJ2-7	TGTGCCAGCAGTTTAAGCGGGGGGCTAAGAAACGAGCAGTACTTC	CASSLSGGLRNEQYF
-	few	TRBV27	TRBJ2-6	TGTGCCAGCAGCTTATCAACGGCTGGGGCCAACGTCCTGACTTTC	CASSLSTAGANVLTF
-	once	TRBV9	TRBJ2-7	TGTGCCAGCAGCCCTTACTGGGCGGCGAACTACGAGCAGTACTTC	CASSPYWAANYEQYF
TRBD2	many	TRBV20-1	TRBJ2-7	TGCAGTGCTAGGTATTGGCGGACTAGCGGGATCGACTACGAGCAGTACTTC	CSARYWRTSGIDYEQYF
TRBD1	many	TRBV6-6	TRBJ1-2	TGTGCCAGCCGGGAGGGGGCCCTCCCTAACTATGGCTACACCTTC	CASREGALPNYGYTF
TRBD2	many	TRBV3-1	TRBJ2-3	TGTGCCAGCAGCCAAGCCCTAGCGGGGGGGACAGATACGCAGTATTTT	CASSQALAGGTDTQYF
-	many	TRBV11-2	TRBJ2-7	TGTGCCAGCAGCCCCTCGGCGTCCTACGAGCAGTACTTC	CASSPSASYEQYF
TRBD1	many	TRBV6-2/TRBV6-3	TRBJ1-5	TGTGCCAGCAGTTACGGGACAGTTTATAGCAATCAGCCCCAGCATTTT	CASSYGTVYSNQPQHF
TRBD1	medium-sized	TRBV29-1	TRBJ2-7	TGCAGCGTTGCTCCGGGACAGAACTACGAGCAGTACTTC	CSVAPGQNYEQYF
TRBD2	many	TRBV7-6	TRBJ2-1	TGTGCCAGCAGCTTGCTAGCGGGAGTTGAGCAGTTCTTC	CASSLLAGVEQFF
-	many	TRBV7-2	TRBJ2-3	TGTGCCAGCAGCTTGGGTCCGGGCGGGGATACGCAGTATTTT	CASSLGPGGDTQYF
-	many	TRBV20-1	TRBJ1-4	TGCAGTGCAAGGGGAGGGCTTAGGGAAAAACTGTTTTTT	CSARGGLREKLFF
-	many	TRBV29-1	TRBJ2-1	TGCAGCGTTGAAGATCCGGACCGAAGCTCCTACAATGAGCAGTTCTTC	CSVEDPDRSSYNEQFF
-	few	TRBV7-9	TRBJ2-2	TGTGCCATCCCAATCAAGAGGTCGAACACCGGGGAGCTGTTTTTT	CAIPIKRSNTGELFF
-	many	TRBV10-3	TRBJ2-1	TGTGCCATCAGTGGCAGATCGGACCGGAGGGGCAATGAGCAGTTCTTC	CAISGRSDRRGNEQFF
-	medium-sized	TRBV4-3	TRBJ2-7	TGCGCCAGCAGCCACTCCGGGACCTTCTACGAGCAGTACTTC	CASSHSGTFYEQYF